This entry lists 12 T cell receptor beta chains sequenced from one sample in a study of T cell clones after liver transplantation. Measured with immunoSEQ multiplex PCR; TCRdb has only the in-frame clones, and not every one. Seen here are about 75,000 clones, 84% observed once, and the top ten hold 2% to 2.5%. The sequences come from CD4+ T cells from blood, collected less than 50 months after liver transplant. The receptor set was obtained from a human patient who received a liver transplant. The T cells may partly be graft donor cells.

This clone showed up just a few times. The chain links TRBV27 to TRBJ1-4, with D possibly TRBD1 on 6 matching bases. The germline V and J ends were trimmed by 4 bases and 4 bases, with 13 bases remaining between them. CDR3 size: 15 residues. Per germline, CDR1 MNHEY and CDR2 SMNVEV (reference sequence). This chain's CDR3 is CASSSQGLSNEKLFF. The CDR3 DNA sequence: TGTGCCAGCAGTTCCCAGGGGTTGAGTAATGAAAAACTGTTTTTT.

This chain uses TRBV27 with TRBJ2-7; the match to TRBD1 covers 7 bases. Per germline, CDR1 MNHEY and CDR2 SMNVEV (reference sequence). Trimming at V came to 4 bases and at J to 2 bases, leaving 14 bases not matched to a gene. This CDR3 contains 17 residues. CDR3 sequence: CASSSYLTGNLPYEQYF. The CDR3, as DNA: TGTGCCAGCAGTTCTTACCTGACAGGGAATCTTCCCTACGAGCAGTACTTC.

The rearrangement uses TRBV5-1 and TRBJ1-3; 7 bases are shared with TRBD1. The CDR3 has 20 amino acids. Germline-derived CDR1 and CDR2 are SGHRS and YFSETQ. After removal of 0 bases from V and 0 bases from J, the junction contained 15 bases not matched to a gene. CDR3 loop: CASSLEFGSTGPFSGNTIYF. The CDR3 region has the DNA TGCGCCAGCAGCTTGGAGTTCGGATCGACAGGGCCTTTCTCTGGAAACACCATATATTTT.

The CDR3 DNA reads TGTGCCAGCAGTTTCTTGAGGGGGCGCACAGATACGCAGTATTTT. Translated: CASSFLRGRTDTQYF. V usage is TRBV27 and J usage is TRBJ2-3, with 7 bases matching TRBD1. The CDR3 has 15 residues. The germline CDR1 and CDR2 sequences are MNHEY and SMNVEV (reference sequence). With V trimmed by 3 bases and J by 1 base, 4 bases remained unmatched.

The J gene is TRBJ2-5, the V gene TRBV18; D unclear. Germline V gene lookup returns CDR1 KGHSH and CDR2 LQKENI. The CDR3 has 13 residues. Trimming pared 2 bases from V and 3 bases from J, leaving 7 bases between. The CDR3 DNA is TGTGCCAGCTCACCAGAGCAGAAAGAGACCCAGTACTTC. It specifies CASSPEQKETQYF.

With respect to this clone: At one of its ends the junction is not consistent with the germline gene, which may arise from a read error. Different DNA sequences within this sample yield the same CDR3. This chain uses TRBV15 with TRBJ1-1; D is unresolved. The CDR3 consists of 15 residues. In germline, CDR1 is LNHNV, CDR2 YYDKDF (reference sequence). The CDR3 region is CATSRRTGTGTEAFF. The CDR3 DNA reads as TGTGCCACCAGCAGGCGGACCGGCACGGGCACTGAAGCTTTTTTT.

The rearrangement joins TRBV5-1 to TRBJ1-4; TRBD1 matches 7 bases. The CDR3 is made up of 15 amino acids. In germline, CDR1 is SGHRS, CDR2 YFSETQ. J was trimmed by 2 bases and V by 0 bases; bases with no gene match: 1. The CDR3 DNA reads as TGCGCCAGCAGCTTGGGGGGACAGACTAATGAAAAACTGTTTTTT. Its protein is CASSLGGQTNEKLFF.

This chain uses TRBV7-2 with TRBJ1-1, with a tentative D call TRBD1 (6 bases). Deletions cut 0 bases from V and 11 bases from J, with 16 bases between. This CDR3 is built from 14 residues. Germline lookup yields CDR1 SGHTA and CDR2 FQGNSA. Written as DNA, the CDR3 is TGTGCCAGCAGCTTAGCGGGGGGCGCGAGTGGCGCTTTCTTT. Protein product: CASSLAGGASGAFF.

This chain links TRBV7-9 with TRBJ1-1; unclear D gene. The V end was cut by 8 bases, the J end by 8 bases, with 12 bases between. Germline V gene data show CDR1 as SEHNR and CDR2 as FQNEAQ (reference sequence). The CDR3 consists of 11 residues. The CDR3 sequence is CASQASVEAFF. The CDR3 DNA sequence: TGTGCCAGCCAGGCCTCGGTGGAAGCTTTCTTT.

This clone was found many times. The chain joins TRBV20-1 to TRBJ1-5; no firm D call. This CDR3 has 11 residues. Germline loops: CDR1 DFQATT, CDR2 SNEGSKA (reference sequence). Trimming pared 1 base from V and 11 bases from J, leaving 9 bases between. The CDR3 spells CSARVRGAQHF. In nucleotides, the CDR3 is TGCAGTGCTAGAGTCCGCGGGGCCCAGCATTTT.

The chain combines TRBV4-1 with TRBJ1-1; D ambiguous. With 4 bases removed from V and 1 base from J, the gap between germline ends came to 10 bases. The CDR3 contains 14 residues. The V gene's germline CDR1 is MGHRA and CDR2 YSYEKL. The CDR3 region has the DNA TGCGCCAGCAGCCTTAGGGTCTCGAACACTGAAGCTTTCTTT. Its protein is CASSLRVSNTEAFF.

CDR3 sequence reads: CASRRRGEDQPQHF. CDR3 bases: TGTGCCAGTAGGCGCAGGGGGGAGGATCAGCCCCAGCATTTT. The chain couples TRBV19 to TRBJ1-5, with 7 bases that match TRBD1. V lost 6 bases, J lost 5 bases, and 7 bases stayed unmatched. From germline, CDR1 is LNHDA and CDR2 SQIVND (reference sequence). This CDR3 spans 14 amino acids.